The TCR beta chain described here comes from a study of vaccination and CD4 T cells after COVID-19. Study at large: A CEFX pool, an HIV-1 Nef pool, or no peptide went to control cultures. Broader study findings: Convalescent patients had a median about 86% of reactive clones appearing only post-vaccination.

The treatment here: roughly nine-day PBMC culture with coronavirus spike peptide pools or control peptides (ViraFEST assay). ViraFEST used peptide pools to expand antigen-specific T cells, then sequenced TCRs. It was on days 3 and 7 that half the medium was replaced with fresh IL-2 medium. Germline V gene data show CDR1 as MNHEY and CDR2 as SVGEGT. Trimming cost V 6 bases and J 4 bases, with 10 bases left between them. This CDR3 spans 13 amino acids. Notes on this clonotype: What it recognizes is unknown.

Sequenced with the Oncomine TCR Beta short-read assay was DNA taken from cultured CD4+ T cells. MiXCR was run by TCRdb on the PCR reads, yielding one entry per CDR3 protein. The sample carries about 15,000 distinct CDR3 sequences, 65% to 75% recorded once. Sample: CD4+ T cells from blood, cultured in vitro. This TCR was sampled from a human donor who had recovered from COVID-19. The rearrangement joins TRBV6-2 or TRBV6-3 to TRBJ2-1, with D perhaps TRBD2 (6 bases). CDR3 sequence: CASRIGGYNEQFF. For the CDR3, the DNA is TGTGCCAGCAGGATCGGAGGGTACAATGAGCAGTTCTTC.